This entry lists 8 T cell receptor beta chains sequenced from one sample in a study of T-cell reconstitution after alpha-beta-depleted transplantation in children. Study-wide points: Once a year had passed after transplant, T-cell counts and diversity came mostly from newly produced T cells.

The antigens for these receptors are not known. During its preparation, the TCRbeta library received unique molecular identifiers. One entry per CDR3 protein results from TCRdb running MiXCR on the PCR reads. The repertoire includes about 300,000 distinct CDR3 sequences, 6.5% to 9% of them detected once, and approximately 9% sits in the top ten. Sequencing was performed on peripheral blood, taken 360 days after TCRalphabeta/CD19-depleted stem cell transplant. The receptors were sampled from a female patient aged 2 to 10 who had a stem cell transplant for Fanconi anemia, so the T cells may come from the graft donor.

The sample holds many counts of this clonotype. The chain joins TRBV5-1 to TRBJ2-7; D gene unclear. The CDR3 runs to 14 residues. Germline V gene sequence: CDR1 SGHRS, CDR2 YFSETQ. V lost 1 base, J lost 2 bases, and 10 bases lay in between. DNA of the CDR3: TGCGCCAGCAGCTTGACAACTGGTCCCTACGAGCAGTACTTC. As protein: CASSLTTGPYEQYF.

This clonotype occurred many times. J is TRBJ2-6 and V is TRBV29-1, with TRBD2 matching 9 bases. Trimming removed 3 bases from V and 0 bases from J; junction bases left unmatched: 15. This CDR3 has 20 residues. CDR1 SQVTM and CDR2 ANQGSEA come from the germline V gene. CDR3 sequence (DNA): TGCAGCGTTGACCAAGGAGCGGGGGGCAACCCCTACTCTGGGGCCAACGTCCTGACTTTC. Translated: CSVDQGAGGNPYSGANVLTF.

This clonotype was seen ten or more times. The rearrangement joins TRBV7-6 to TRBJ1-6; D may be TRBD1 (6 bases). Trimming took off 5 bases at V and 0 bases at J, with 14 bases between the two ends. The germline gives CDR1 SGHVS, CDR2 FNYEAQ. There are 17 residues in the CDR3. CDR3 sequence: CASSRTDRSSYNSPLHF. The CDR3 bases are TGTGCCAGCAGCCGAACGGACAGAAGCTCCTATAATTCACCCCTCCACTTT. The full variable domain, in which reference TRBV7-6 and TRBJ1-6 provide the parts outside the CDR3, is GAGVSQSPRYKVTKRGQDVALRCDPISGHVSLYWYRQALGQGPEFLTYFNYEAQQDKSGLPNDRFSAERPEGSISTLTIQRTEQRDSAMYRCASSRTDRSSYNSPLHFGNGTRLTVT.

This clonotype occurred many times. CDR3 DNA sequence: TGCAGTACACTAGCGGGCCGCTTCTACGAGCAGTACTTC. Translation gives CSTLAGRFYEQYF. The gene calls are TRBV20-1 and TRBJ2-7; 9 nucleotides line up with TRBD2. In germline, CDR1 is DFQATT, CDR2 SNEGSKA (reference sequence). Trimming took 8 bases from V and 3 from J; bases not matched to a gene: 8. The CDR3 runs to 13 residues.

The chain joins TRBV3-1 to TRBJ2-3; unclear D gene. The CDR3 length is 13 residues. The germline CDR1 and CDR2 sequences are LGHDT and YNNKEL (reference sequence). V gave up 1 base and J gave up 6 bases, with 8 bases separating them. CDR3 residues: CASSQGVGDTQYF. The CDR3, as DNA: TGTGCCAGCAGCCAAGGAGTTGGCGATACGCAGTATTTT.

The V call is TRBV28, the J call TRBJ1-2; no clear D. The germline V gene has CDR1 MDHEN and CDR2 SYDVKM. The CDR3 totals 12 residues. Trimming left V 6 bases short and J 5 bases short, with 10 bases between. CDR3 nucleotides: TGTGCCAGCAGATTCAAGGAATATGGCTACACCTTC. Protein product: CASRFKEYGYTF.

This clonotype occurred many times. The chain links TRBV20-1 to TRBJ2-4; D is perhaps TRBD2 (6 bases). The CDR3 is 18 residues long. Trimming removed 5 bases at V and 6 bases at J, with 29 bases between. Germline CDR1 reads DFQATT; CDR2 reads SNEGSKA (reference sequence). The DNA of the CDR3 is TGCAGTGCTGCCCTGACTAGTTCGATGGGGTCGAGGGGAAACATTCAGTACTTC. It yields the protein CSAALTSSMGSRGNIQYF.

The rearrangement uses TRBV5-1 and TRBJ2-1; maybe TRBD1 (6 bases). Trimming cost V 4 bases and J 4 bases, with 9 bases left between them. This CDR3 is built from 13 residues. Germline loops: CDR1 SGHRS, CDR2 YFSETQ. The DNA of the CDR3 is TGCGCCAGCAGCAAGGACAGTTACAATGAGCAGTTCTTC. Protein: CASSKDSYNEQFF.